Listed below are T cell receptor beta chains from one sample, sequenced in a study of OX40 agonist ivuxolimab in advanced cancers. Sequenced by immunoSEQ multiplex PCR; TCRdb stores in-frame clones only, minus some. In the table there are approximately 59,000 clones, 75% to 90% of which are singletons. This material consisted of CD4+ or CD8+ T cells sorted from blood, taken in a trial of the OX40 agonist ivuxolimab. These receptors came from an adult with an advanced solid tumor such as melanoma, head and neck, liver or kidney cancer. Both conserved end residues are part of each CDR3. The order of the fields is J gene, CDR3 length, V gene, D gene, clone size, CDR3 DNA, CDR3 protein. D genes are given only for firm matches. Not all rows give a size; the values are once, few, many and, for expanded clones, a class.

J: TRBJ1-2; length: 17; V: TRBV12-5; D: .; size: .; DNA: TGTGCTAGTGGTTTCAGCCAAGACACGGAGACAACTAATGGCTACACCTTC; CDR3: CASGFSQDTETTNGYTF
J: TRBJ2-7; length: 15; V: TRBV7-9; D: .; size: .; DNA: TGTGCCAGCAGCCTTGAGGGGCGTGGGGGAAACGAGCAGTACTTC; CDR3: CASSLEGRGGNEQYF
J: TRBJ2-5; length: 14; V: TRBV7-2; D: .; size: few; DNA: TGTGCCAGCAGTGCAAGGCTAGCCGAAGAGACCCAGTACTTC; CDR3: CASSARLAEETQYF
J: TRBJ2-4; length: 15; V: TRBV19; D: .; size: .; DNA: TGTGCCAGTAGTAGGAGCGACTTGGGCAAAAACATTCAGTACTTC; CDR3: CASSRSDLGKNIQYF
J: TRBJ2-1; length: 15; V: TRBV5-5; D: .; size: once; DNA: TGTGCCAGCAGCTTGGGGATAAGCAACTACAATGAGCAGTTCTTC; CDR3: CASSLGISNYNEQFF
J: TRBJ2-3; length: 11; V: TRBV20-1; D: .; size: .; DNA: TGCAGTGCTAAAGTAACAGATACGCAGTATTTT; CDR3: CSAKVTDTQYF
J: TRBJ2-7; length: 15; V: TRBV6-1; D: .; size: medium-sized; DNA: TGTGCCAGCAGTGAAGTAGGAGGGGGCGCCTACGAGCAGTACTTC; CDR3: CASSEVGGGAYEQYF
J: TRBJ2-1; length: 15; V: TRBV7-3; D: TRBD2; size: .; DNA: TGTGCCAGCAGTCAGCGACTAGCGGGAGGGAATGAGCAGTTCTTC; CDR3: CASSQRLAGGNEQFF
J: TRBJ2-7; length: 13; V: TRBV29-1; D: TRBD2; size: .; DNA: TGCAGCGTACGGACTAGCGGGAACGACGAGCAGTACTTC; CDR3: CSVRTSGNDEQYF
J: TRBJ2-3; length: 14; V: TRBV5-1; D: TRBD2; size: .; DNA: TGCGCCAGCAGAGATACTAGCGGCACAGATACGCAGTATTTT; CDR3: CASRDTSGTDTQYF
J: TRBJ1-1; length: 13; V: TRBV4-1; D: .; size: .; DNA: TGCGCCAGCAGCCTTGGAGAGGGGACTGAAGCTTTCTTT; CDR3: CASSLGEGTEAFF
J: TRBJ2-2; length: 16; V: TRBV5-4; D: .; size: .; DNA: TGTGCCAGCAGCTTGGAGCCAGGGAGGAACACCGGGGAGCTGTTTTTT; CDR3: CASSLEPGRNTGELFF
J: TRBJ2-3; length: 19; V: TRBV19; D: TRBD2; size: .; DNA: TGTGCCAGTAGTGCCGGCGGGGCTAGCGGGGGGCCGAGCACAGATACGCAGTATTTT; CDR3: CASSAGGASGGPSTDTQYF
J: TRBJ2-5; length: 14; V: TRBV18; D: .; size: .; DNA: TGTGCCAGCTCACCAACGACTAGGCAAGAGACCCAGTACTTC; CDR3: CASSPTTRQETQYF
J: TRBJ1-2; length: 12; V: TRBV30; D: TRBD1; size: .; DNA: TGTGCCTGGGGAGGGACAGAGCATGGCTACACCTTC; CDR3: CAWGGTEHGYTF
J: TRBJ2-1; length: 15; V: TRBV5-1; D: TRBD1; size: .; DNA: TGCGCCAGCAGCTTGGGGTGGACAGGGGGCCTTGAGCAGTTCTTC; CDR3: CASSLGWTGGLEQFF
J: TRBJ1-6; length: 15; V: TRBV6-6; D: .; size: few; DNA: TGTGCCAGCAGTACTTTGAGCTCCTATAATTCACCCCTCCACTTT; CDR3: CASSTLSSYNSPLHF
J: TRBJ2-3; length: 14; V: TRBV7-3; D: .; size: .; DNA: TGTGCCAGCAGCTCCGTAGGGGGGACAGATACGCAGTATTTT; CDR3: CASSSVGGTDTQYF
J: TRBJ1-1; length: 13; V: TRBV30; D: TRBD1; size: .; DNA: TGTGCCTGCATTAAAGACAGGGTCCCTGAAGCTTTCTTT; CDR3: CACIKDRVPEAFF
J: TRBJ1-5; length: 14; V: TRBV2; D: .; size: .; DNA: TGTGCCAGCACCGTTCAAAGGAGCAATCAGCCCCAGCATTTT; CDR3: CASTVQRSNQPQHF
J: TRBJ2-1; length: 14; V: TRBV30; D: .; size: once; DNA: TGTGCCTGGAGTGTAACCCTGGATGGGAATGAGCAGTTCTTC; CDR3: CAWSVTLDGNEQFF
J: TRBJ1-1; length: 15; V: TRBV19; D: TRBD1; size: .; DNA: TGTGCCAGCTCGACAGGGGGTGTCATGAACACTGAAGCTTTCTTT; CDR3: CASSTGGVMNTEAFF
J: TRBJ2-1; length: 14; V: TRBV5-1; D: TRBD2; size: few; DNA: TGCGCCAGCAGCTTACCGGGACTAGGTAATGAGCAGTTCTTC; CDR3: CASSLPGLGNEQFF
J: TRBJ2-3; length: 14; V: TRBV5-1; D: TRBD1; size: .; DNA: TGCGCCAGCAGCTTCGGTCAGGGGGCAGATACGCAGTATTTT; CDR3: CASSFGQGADTQYF
J: TRBJ1-5; length: 15; V: TRBV7-2; D: .; size: .; DNA: TGTGCCAGCAGCTTCCGTGGAGGGTCTGATCAGCCCCAGCATTTT; CDR3: CASSFRGGSDQPQHF
J: TRBJ2-7; length: 14; V: TRBV27; D: TRBD2; size: .; DNA: TGTGCCAGCAGCCGGGGGACTAGCACCTACGAGCAGTACTTC; CDR3: CASSRGTSTYEQYF
J: TRBJ2-2; length: 15; V: TRBV7-2; D: .; size: .; DNA: TGTGCCAGCAGCCAGTCCAGCCGGACGACCGGGGAGCTGTTTTTT; CDR3: CASSQSSRTTGELFF
J: TRBJ2-5; length: 14; V: TRBV29-1; D: TRBD2; size: .; DNA: TGCAGCGCGGGGGGGGAGGTCGCAGGAGAGACCCAGTACTTC; CDR3: CSAGGEVAGETQYF
J: TRBJ2-3; length: 14; V: TRBV5-1; D: TRBD2; size: .; DNA: TGCGCCAGCAGCACTAGCGGGGAATCAGATACGCAGTATTTT; CDR3: CASSTSGESDTQYF
J: TRBJ2-2; length: 14; V: TRBV6-1; D: TRBD2; size: .; DNA: TGTGCCAGCAGCCCCGTCGCGGGAGGCGGGGAGCTGTTTTTT; CDR3: CASSPVAGGGELFF
J: TRBJ2-2; length: 16; V: TRBV19; D: TRBD1; size: .; DNA: TGTGCCAGTAGTAGAGGGACAGGGGATTTCACCGGGGAGCTGTTTTTT; CDR3: CASSRGTGDFTGELFF
J: TRBJ2-1; length: 11; V: TRBV4-1; D: .; size: .; DNA: TGCGCCAGCAGCCATGTGGGGGAGCAGTTCTTC; CDR3: CASSHVGEQFF
J: TRBJ2-1; length: 15; V: TRBV5-1; D: TRBD1; size: once; DNA: TGCGCCAGCAGTCTCCGGGACAGGGTAATGGGTGAGCAGTTCTTC; CDR3: CASSLRDRVMGEQFF
J: TRBJ2-5; length: 15; V: TRBV28; D: .; size: .; DNA: TGTGCCAGCAGTTTCGGGGGACCTGATCGGGAGACCCAGTACTTC; CDR3: CASSFGGPDRETQYF
J: TRBJ1-2; length: 15; V: TRBV5-4; D: TRBD1; size: .; DNA: TGTGCCAGCAGCTTCACAGGGGGATTTGACTATGGCTACACCTTC; CDR3: CASSFTGGFDYGYTF
J: TRBJ2-5; length: 15; V: TRBV9; D: TRBD2; size: .; DNA: TGTGCCAGCAGCGCAGGGACTAGCGGGAGAGAGACCCAGTACTTC; CDR3: CASSAGTSGRETQYF
J: TRBJ1-2; length: 12; V: TRBV5-4; D: TRBD1; size: few; DNA: TGTGCCAGCAGCACGGACAGGGTTGGCTACACCTTC; CDR3: CASSTDRVGYTF
J: TRBJ2-5; length: 14; V: TRBV9; D: .; size: .; DNA: TGTGCCAGCAGCGTAGGCACTAGTTTGGAGACCCAGTACTTC; CDR3: CASSVGTSLETQYF
J: TRBJ2-7; length: 15; V: TRBV6-6; D: .; size: .; DNA: TGTGCCAGCAGCTCAACAACAGGGAGGTCGTACGAGCAGTACTTC; CDR3: CASSSTTGRSYEQYF
J: TRBJ1-4; length: 11; V: TRBV2; D: .; size: few; DNA: TGTGCCAGCAGTGTTTGGGAAAAACTGTTTTTT; CDR3: CASSVWEKLFF
J: TRBJ2-2; length: 18; V: TRBV19; D: TRBD1; size: .; DNA: TGTGCCAGTAGCAACAGGGGGACAGGGTCGGAGAACACCGGGGAGCTGTTTTTT; CDR3: CASSNRGTGSENTGELFF
J: TRBJ2-5; length: 12; V: TRBV11-2; D: .; size: once; DNA: TGTGCCAGCAGCTTAGATAGAGAGACCCAGTACTTC; CDR3: CASSLDRETQYF
J: TRBJ1-6; length: 12; V: TRBV23-1; D: .; size: .; DNA: TGCGCCAGCAGTCAAGGGTTGGTACCCCTCCACTTT; CDR3: CASSQGLVPLHF
J: TRBJ1-2; length: 13; V: TRBV5-6; D: TRBD1; size: .; DNA: TGTGCCAGCAGCCTGGGACAGAGAGATGGCTACACCTTC; CDR3: CASSLGQRDGYTF
J: TRBJ2-5; length: 16; V: TRBV5-4; D: TRBD1; size: few; DNA: TGTGCCAGCAGCGACCGATTCGACAGGGGGCAAGAGACCCAGTACTTC; CDR3: CASSDRFDRGQETQYF
J: TRBJ1-6; length: 14; V: TRBV7-6; D: TRBD1; size: .; DNA: TGTGCCAGCAGCAGCAGGACAGGGACTTCACCCCTCCACTTT; CDR3: CASSSRTGTSPLHF
J: TRBJ2-1; length: 14; V: TRBV5-1; D: .; size: .; DNA: TGCGCCAGCAGCATCCGGGACCTGGGGAATGAGCAGTTCTTC; CDR3: CASSIRDLGNEQFF
J: TRBJ1-1; length: 13; V: TRBV30; D: .; size: .; DNA: TGTGCCTGGAGTGTACGTTGGGGAACTGAAGCTTTCTTT; CDR3: CAWSVRWGTEAFF
J: TRBJ1-3; length: 14; V: TRBV7-9; D: .; size: .; DNA: TGTGCCAGCAGCTTAGCAGGGGGTTTAGACACCATATATTTT; CDR3: CASSLAGGLDTIYF
J: TRBJ2-3; length: 12; V: TRBV28; D: .; size: medium-sized; DNA: TGTGCCAGCAGTTTACCGGGGGAGACGCAGTATTTT; CDR3: CASSLPGETQYF
J: TRBJ1-1; length: 14; V: TRBV10-1; D: .; size: .; DNA: TGCGCCAGCAGCCCCCTACGGGTTAGCACTGAAGCTTTCTTT; CDR3: CASSPLRVSTEAFF
J: TRBJ2-3; length: 14; V: TRBV30; D: .; size: .; DNA: TGTGCCTGCTTTCTTCGGGCCCACACAGATACGCAGTATTTT; CDR3: CACFLRAHTDTQYF
J: TRBJ2-7; length: 13; V: TRBV13; D: .; size: .; DNA: TGTGCCAGCAGCTTCGGGACGGACTACGAGCAGTACTTC; CDR3: CASSFGTDYEQYF